What follows describes a single T cell receptor (beta chain). The sample comes from a study of blood T cell repertoires in COVID-19. This CDR3 comprises 14 residues. Germline V gene lookup returns CDR1 SGHRS and CDR2 YFSETQ. The V end lost 3 bases, the J end lost 3 bases, and 9 bases lay between the germline ends. Residents of under 25 US areas, aged roughly 18 to 89 years, made up the participants. Cohort allocation depended upon clinical history that participants reported. Produced via immunoSEQ multiplex PCR; TCRdb's table is partial and in-frame only. Of roughly 330,000 clones listed, 87% are singletons.

This chain uses TRBV5-1 with TRBJ2-2; D possibly corresponds to TRBD1 (6 bases). The sequenced sample consisted of PBMCs or T cells enriched from blood (not recorded which). The receptor's source is a woman in her twenties or thirties who had recovered from COVID-19. CDR3 residues: CASSSYRDTGELFF. The CDR3 DNA reads as TGCGCCAGCAGCTCCTACAGGGACACCGGGGAGCTGTTTTTT.